The TCR beta chain under discussion was sequenced for a study of cytomegalovirus exposure and HLA in healthy donors. In the PCR, 60 Vbeta and 13 Jbeta primers were used. Assay: immunoSEQ multiplex PCR; the TCRdb copy retains only in-frame clones and omits some. The data hold 85,000 to 130,000 clones, with approximately 80% observed a single time. This CDR3 is 15 amino acids long. Germline V gene data show CDR1 as MDHEN and CDR2 as SYDVKM. Trimming removed 5 bases at V and 7 bases at J, with 21 bases between. The genes are TRBV28 and TRBJ2-7, with a possible D match to TRBD2 (6 bases). Specimen: PBMCs. The clonotype originates from a woman younger than 30 in good health and CMV-seronegative. Here the CDR3 DNA reads TGTGCCAGCAGTCCCCCGGGAGAGTCGGCGGGGGAGCAGTACTTC. This sequence encodes CASSPPGESAGEQYF.